These 25 T cell receptor beta chains came from one sample sequenced in a study of blood T cell repertoires in COVID-19. Data came from immunoSEQ multiplex PCR; TCRdb stores just in-frame clones and leaves some out. The table has 25,000 to 30,000 clones, 89% seen once. The specimen was peripheral blood. These receptors were collected from a human donor in a cohort sampled during active COVID-19.

The chain combines TRBV7-9 with TRBJ1-4, with D maybe TRBD1 (5 bases). The CDR3 sequence is 14 residues long. Trimming pared 1 base from V and 5 bases from J, leaving 8 bases between. From germline, CDR1 is SEHNR and CDR2 FQNEAQ (reference sequence). The CDR3 spells CASSLVGGNEKLFF. DNA for the CDR3: TGTGCCAGCAGCTTAGTGGGGGGAAATGAAAAACTGTTTTTT.

CDR3 sequence (DNA): TGCGCCAGCAGCTCCGAATCCGGGACTAGTGGCTACACCTTC. Translated, it gives CASSSESGTSGYTF. This chain joins TRBV5-1 and TRBJ1-2, with D tentatively TRBD1 (5 bases). Trimming pared 3 bases from V and 7 bases from J, leaving 16 bases between. Germline CDR1 reads SGHRS; CDR2 reads YFSETQ. This CDR3 comprises 14 residues.

The CDR3: CASSQAGNSGYTF. DNA of the CDR3: TGTGCCAGCAGCCAAGCAGGCAATTCCGGCTACACCTTC. The V call is TRBV3-1 (or the pseudogene TRBV3-2), the J call TRBJ1-2; no definite D call. The germline V and J ends were trimmed by 1 base and 8 bases, with 11 bases remaining between them. The CDR3 runs to 13 residues. The V gene's germline CDR1 is LGHDT and CDR2 YNNKEL (reference sequence).

This clone has only one observation. The chain uses TRBV6-5 and TRBJ1-1; possibly TRBD1 for D (5 bases). Germline CDR1 MNHEY, CDR2 SVGAGI. This CDR3 is 11 amino acids long. With 10 bases removed from V and 9 bases from J, the gap between germline ends came to 15 bases. The DNA for the CDR3 is TGTGCCACCGAGGAAGGGGTTAAAGCTTTCTTT. Its translation is CATEEGVKAFF.

The chain recombines TRBV2 with TRBJ1-2; D is unclear. The V end lost 7 bases, the J end lost 2 bases, and 8 bases lay between the germline ends. Germline V gene sequence: CDR1 SNHLY, CDR2 FYNNEI. The CDR3 covers 12 residues. CDR3 DNA: TGTGCCAGCAATACAGCAAACTATGGCTACACCTTC. Translated: CASNTANYGYTF.

This chain joins TRBV7-2 and TRBJ2-6; TRBD1 matches 9 bases. This CDR3 is 19 amino acids long. Germline CDR1 is SGHTA and CDR2 is FQGNSA. V lost 3 bases and J lost 0; bases outside the gene matches: 9. The CDR3 bases are TGTGCCAGCAGCTTCCTTATGACAGGGGGTTCCTCTGGGGCCAACGTCCTGACTTTC. Amino acids: CASSFLMTGGSSGANVLTF.

V is TRBV7-9 and J is TRBJ2-3, with D perhaps TRBD2 (6 bases). V lost 4 bases to trimming and J lost 11 bases, with 10 bases between them. The CDR3 spans 11 residues. Germline-derived CDR1 and CDR2 are SEHNR and FQNEAQ (reference sequence). The CDR3 DNA sequence: TGTGCCAGCAGCTCCGGGACTCAGCAGTATTTT. It codes for CASSSGTQQYF.

The chain links TRBV3-1 (or the pseudogene TRBV3-2) to TRBJ1-6; the D is unclear. Germline CDR1 and CDR2: LGHDT and YNNKEL (reference sequence). Trimming removed 5 bases at V and 8 bases at J, with 13 bases between. The CDR3 has 14 amino acids. The CDR3 protein is CASSFGARDSPLHF. The DNA for the CDR3 is TGTGCCAGCAGCTTCGGAGCGCGTGATTCACCCCTCCACTTT.

The chain carries TRBV7-2 and TRBJ1-3, with D hard to call. CDR1 is SGHTA and CDR2 is FQGNSA in the germline V gene. The CDR3 sequence is 14 residues long. The ends were cut back, 2 bases at V and 9 bases at J, with 14 bases in the middle. The CDR3 loop reads CASSLMGVGGTIYF. In nucleotides, the CDR3 is TGTGCCAGCAGCTTAATGGGAGTAGGTGGCACCATATATTTT.

The chain links TRBV6-4 to TRBJ2-3; a weak D match, TRBD2 (7 bases). Germline assignment: CDR1 MRHNA and CDR2 SNTAGT. Between the trimmed V and J ends, which lost 2 bases and 2 bases, there was a span of 8 bases. CDR3 length equals 14 residues. CDR3 DNA: TGTGCCAGCAGTGACGGGGGGGCCACAGATACGCAGTATTTT. Translating it yields CASSDGGATDTQYF.

V usage is TRBV6-5 and J usage is TRBJ2-2, with no clear D. Trimming removed 6 bases at V and 6 bases at J, with 11 bases between. This CDR3 spans 13 amino acids. The germline V gene has CDR1 MNHEY and CDR2 SVGAGI. CDR3 coding DNA: TGTGCCAGCAGAGAGGCTACTTCCGGGGAGCTGTTTTTT. It is translated as CASREATSGELFF.

V and J are TRBV6-6 and TRBJ2-3; 9 bases map to TRBD2. Trimming took 5 bases from V and 1 from J; bases not matched to a gene: 7. CDR1 and CDR2 (germline): MNHNY, SVGAGI (reference sequence). The length of the CDR3 is 16 residues. Here the CDR3 DNA reads TGTGCCAGCAGTCCTTCCCGGACTAGCGGCACAGATACGCAGTATTTT. As protein: CASSPSRTSGTDTQYF.

V usage is TRBV28 and J usage is TRBJ2-3, with TRBD1 matching 8 bases. The CDR3 runs to 16 residues. The V and J ends lost 1 base and 3 bases, in that order; junction bases with no gene match: 6. The V gene's germline CDR1 is MDHEN and CDR2 SYDVKM. As DNA, the CDR3 is TGTGCCAGCAGTTTATACCAGGGGGCCAATACAGATACGCAGTATTTT. It specifies CASSLYQGANTDTQYF.

This chain links TRBV14 with TRBJ1-2; 12 bases fit TRBD1. Germline CDR1 is SGHDN and CDR2 is FVKESK. The CDR3 has 15 amino acids. V dropped 4 bases and J dropped 5; count of bases not matched to a gene: 5. The CDR3 sequence is CASSRDRGLLYGYTF. The CDR3 coding sequence is TGTGCCAGCAGCCGGGACAGGGGGCTCTTGTATGGCTACACCTTC. Variable domain in full (rest from reference TRBV14 and TRBJ1-2): EAGVTQFPSHSVIEKGQTVTLRCDPISGHDNLYWYRRVMGKEIKFLLHFVKESKQDESGMPNNRFLAERTGGTYSTLKVQPAELEDSGVYFCASSRDRGLLYGYTFGSGTRLTVV.

The chain uses TRBV5-6 and TRBJ1-1; tentatively, D is TRBD1 (5 bases). Germline lookup yields CDR1 SGHDT and CDR2 YYEEEE. The CDR3 runs 15 residues. Trimming left V 4 bases short and J 5 bases short, with 18 bases between. The chain's CDR3 is CASSPLGLGGTEAFF. The DNA of the CDR3 is TGTGCCAGCAGCCCTTTGGGTCTCGGGGGAACTGAAGCTTTCTTT. Combining the CDR3 with reference TRBV5-6 and TRBJ1-1 gives the whole variable domain DAGVTQSPTHLIKTRGQQVTLRCSPKSGHDTVSWYQQALGQGPQFIFQYYEEEERQRGNFPDRFSGHQFPNYSSELNVNALLLGDSALYLCASSPLGLGGTEAFFGQGTRLTVV.

V is TRBV11-2 and J is TRBJ1-2, with 8 bases aligning to TRBD1. Germline CDR1 is SGHAT and CDR2 is FQNNGV. V trimming: 4 bases; J trimming: 6 bases; junction bases outside the gene matches: 13. The CDR3 spans 16 residues. The CDR3 is CASSSWATGGYNGYTF. In DNA, the CDR3 is TGTGCCAGCAGCTCGTGGGCCACAGGGGGTTACAATGGCTACACCTTC. The full variable domain, its missing parts supplied by reference TRBV11-2 and TRBJ1-2, is EAGVAQSPRYKIIEKRQSVAFWCNPISGHATLYWYQQILGQGPKLLIQFQNNGVVDDSQLPKDRFSAERLKGVDSTLKIQPAKLEDSAVYLCASSSWATGGYNGYTFGSGTRLTVV.

This rearrangement joins TRBV5-6 to TRBJ2-7; no clear D. From germline, CDR1 is SGHDT and CDR2 YYEEEE. Trimming removed 2 bases from V and 2 bases from J, with 8 bases in between. The length of the CDR3 is 13 residues. CDR3 nucleotide sequence: TGTGCCAGCAGCTTCCAACAGCCCTACGAGCAGTACTTC. Translating gives CASSFQQPYEQYF.

The chain employs TRBV27 and TRBJ2-1; TRBD2 aligns across 7 bases. J gave up 5 bases and V 3 bases, and 7 bases lay outside the gene matches. The CDR3 spans 15 residues. The germline gives CDR1 MNHEY, CDR2 SMNVEV (reference sequence). The chain's CDR3 is CASSFRVSGNNEQFF. Written as DNA, the CDR3 is TGTGCCAGCAGTTTCCGGGTCAGCGGGAACAATGAGCAGTTCTTC.

The chain links TRBV5-1 to TRBJ1-2; perhaps TRBD1 as D (5 bases). The length of the CDR3 is 14 residues. CDR1 and CDR2 (germline): SGHRS, YFSETQ. Trimming left V 2 bases short and J 5 bases short, with 13 bases between. The DNA for the CDR3 is TGCGCCAGCAGCTTAAATGGGAGGGGTTATGGCTACACCTTC. Protein product: CASSLNGRGYGYTF.

The chain is built from TRBV4-3 and TRBJ2-2; tentative D call: TRBD2 (5 bases). Trimming removed 3 bases at V and 4 bases at J, with 18 bases between. There are 17 residues in the CDR3. In germline, CDR1 is LGHNA, CDR2 YSLEER. The CDR3 protein is CASSHLAGQSGTGELFF. In nucleotides, the CDR3 is TGCGCCAGCAGCCATCTTGCGGGCCAAAGCGGCACCGGGGAGCTGTTTTTT.

The J gene is TRBJ2-7, the V gene TRBV7-2, with D perhaps TRBD1 (6 bases). This CDR3 is built from 15 residues. From germline, CDR1 is SGHTA and CDR2 FQGNSA. V lost 5 bases, J lost 3 bases, and 17 bases lay in between. CDR3 protein: CASSELAGVLYEQYF. CDR3 nucleotides: TGTGCCAGCAGCGAGCTGGCAGGGGTCCTCTACGAGCAGTACTTC. The full variable domain, its missing parts supplied by reference TRBV7-2 and TRBJ2-7, is GAGVSQSPSNKVTEKGKDVELRCDPISGHTALYWYRQSLGQGLEFLIYFQGNSAPDKSGLPSDRFSAERTGGSVSTLTIQRTQQEDSAVYLCASSELAGVLYEQYFGPGTRLTVT.

V and J are TRBV21-1 and TRBJ2-3; TRBD2, the table's D call, lacks a check against the DNA. TRBV21-1 is tagged as a pseudogene. The CDR3 consists of 22 residues. The chain's CDR3 is CASTKNGTAGGPLVSYTDTQYF. CDR3 nucleotides: TGTGCCAGCACAAAAAACGGGACGGCGGGGGGGCCGCTGGTAAGCTACACAGATACGCAGTATTTT.

The rearrangement uses TRBV20-1 and TRBJ2-5; D is possibly TRBD2 (5 bases). Germline values: CDR1 DFQATT, CDR2 SNEGSKA (reference sequence). The CDR3 is made up of 15 amino acids. Trimming pared 3 bases from V and 0 bases from J, leaving 14 bases between. DNA for the CDR3: TGCAGTGCTAGTGGCGGTAGCGAGTACCAAGAGACCCAGTACTTC. This codes for CSASGGSEYQETQYF.

The chain employs TRBV4-3 and TRBJ1-5, with 7 bases that match TRBD1. The CDR3 extends over 14 amino acids. Germline CDR1 reads LGHNA; CDR2 reads YSLEER. The V segment lost 1 base and the J segment 5 bases; nucleotides outside the gene matches: 2. Written as DNA, the CDR3 is TGCGCCAGCAGCCAAGGACAGGGCCATCAGCCCCAGCATTTT. It translates to CASSQGQGHQPQHF.

CDR3 sequence (DNA): TGTGCCAGCAGCCAAAACAAAGGCAATCAGCCCCAGCATTTT. It yields the protein CASSQNKGNQPQHF. The V call is TRBV7-6, the J call TRBJ1-5, with no clear D. The ends were cut back, 5 bases at V and 2 bases at J, with 10 bases in the middle. The CDR3 consists of 14 residues. Germline-derived CDR1 and CDR2 are SGHVS and FNYEAQ.